This T cell receptor beta chain was documented in a study of T cells in tuberculosis. Study observations and caveats: Samples were chosen by availability of cryopreserved specimens. GMM-specific TCRs were nearer to active tuberculosis alpha repertoires, suggesting expansion.

TCRdb's table, derived via immunoSEQ multiplex PCR, lists solely in-frame clones and lacks some. The repertoire includes tens of thousands of clones, roughly nine tenths of them detected once, and under 9% sits in the top ten. As regards this clone: The antigen is not known.

The CDR3 runs 15 residues. The V gene end was trimmed by 5 bases and the J gene end by 4 bases; junction bases not matched to a gene: 10. Germline values: CDR1 LNHDA, CDR2 SQIVND (reference sequence). The sample's time point: new active TB diagnosis, blood taken before or within 7 days of starting treatment. The sequence was collected from an adult with tuberculosis. Some clones in this sample may be carry-over from other donors' samples. Sequenced here: PBMCs, sampled at tuberculosis diagnosis. The V gene is TRBV19, the J gene TRBJ1-1; 7 positions match TRBD1. CDR3 nucleotides: TGTGCCAGTAGTCCAAGGACAGGATGGACCACTGAAGCTTTCTTT. This gives the protein CASSPRTGWTTEAFF.